These 31 T cell receptor beta chains originate from one sample sequenced in a study of T cells after yellow fever vaccination. TCRdb used MiXCR to reprocess the 5' RACE reads, holding one entry per CDR3 protein. The table records 300,000 to 400,000 distinct CDR3 sequences, about 4% of them present only once. The specimen was PBMCs, collected 5 days after the yellow fever booster vaccination. Receptors originate from a man aged 18 to 30 who received the YFV17D yellow fever vaccine.

Only a few counts were recorded for this clonotype. The genes are TRBV27 and TRBJ1-5, with D tentatively TRBD1 (5 bases). The germline V and J ends were trimmed by 1 base and 0 bases, with 13 bases remaining between them. CDR3 length: 17 residues. Germline CDR1 MNHEY, CDR2 SMNVEV (reference sequence). The CDR3 here is CASSLFGGGGSNQPQHF. The DNA of the CDR3 is TGTGCCAGCAGTTTATTCGGGGGTGGGGGTAGCAATCAGCCCCAGCATTTT.

This clonotype was counted ten times or more. The DNA of the CDR3 is TGTGCCAGCAGCTTCAGGGGGGGCACTGAAGCTTTCTTT. Its protein product is CASSFRGGTEAFF. V is TRBV7-9 and J is TRBJ1-1; 7 positions agree with TRBD1. The CDR3 contains 13 residues. V trimming: 3 bases; J trimming: 4 bases; junction bases outside the gene matches: 2. Germline V gives CDR1 SEHNR, CDR2 FQNEAQ (reference sequence).

The rearrangement uses TRBV30 and TRBJ2-1; 10 bases agree with TRBD2. Germline trimming cut 8 bases from V and 5 bases from J; bases unmatched to any gene: 24. Germline V gene lookup returns CDR1 GTSNPN and CDR2 SVGIG (reference sequence). The CDR3 has 19 residues. The DNA for the CDR3 is TGTGCCCACAACGTCAGGAGCTTAATAGCGGGGGGCCTCCACAATGAGCAGTTCTTC. Translating gives CAHNVRSLIAGGLHNEQFF.

This clonotype was observed a few times. The chain's CDR3 is CASTGINYGYTF. The DNA of the CDR3 is TGTGCCAGCACCGGAATCAACTATGGCTACACCTTC. The chain carries TRBV5-5 and TRBJ1-2; no definite D call. CDR3 length: 12 amino acids. From germline, CDR1 is SGHKS and CDR2 YYEKEE (reference sequence). V lost 6 bases and J lost 2, with 8 bases in between. Full variable domain (outside the CDR3, taken from reference TRBV5-5 and TRBJ1-2): DAGVTQSPTHLIKTRGQQVTLRCSPISGHKSVSWYQQVLGQGPQFIFQYYEKEERGRGNFPDRFSARQFPNYSSELNVNALLLGDSALYLCASTGINYGYTFGSGTRLTVV.

The V gene is TRBV7-9, the J gene TRBJ2-7; the match to TRBD2 covers 11 bases. From germline, CDR1 is SEHNR and CDR2 FQNEAQ (reference sequence). Unmatched junction bases numbered 6, after V lost 5 bases and J lost 0 bases. This CDR3 is 16 amino acids long. CDR3 nucleotide sequence: TGTGCCAGCAGCCCTACTAGCGGGGGCCCCTCCTACGAGCAGTACTTC. It yields the protein CASSPTSGGPSYEQYF. The complete variable domain, with remaining parts taken from reference TRBV7-9 and TRBJ2-7, reads DTGVSQNPRHKITKRGQNVTFRCDPISEHNRLYWYRQTLGQGPEFLTYFQNEAQLEKSRLLSDRFSAERPKGSFSTLEIQRTEQGDSAMYLCASSPTSGGPSYEQYFGPGTRLTVT.

The chain carries TRBV10-2 and TRBJ2-7, with 7 bases fitting TRBD1. The CDR3 sequence is 13 residues long. Trimming cost V 10 bases and J 4 bases; bases outside gene matches: 10. The germline CDR1 and CDR2 sequences are WSHSY and SAAADI. CDR3: CATSGAGGYEQYF. CDR3 sequence (DNA): TGCGCCACCTCCGGGGCAGGGGGATACGAGCAGTACTTC.

This clonotype was seen repeatedly, ten times or more. The chain employs TRBV20-1 and TRBJ2-3; D tentatively fits TRBD1 or TRBD2 (5 bases each). V lost 0 bases and J 4 bases, leaving 11 bases between the germline ends. CDR1 and CDR2 (germline): DFQATT, SNEGSKA (reference sequence). The length of the CDR3 is 14 residues. The CDR3 region has the DNA TGCAGTGCTAGAGATGCAGTGGGGGCAGATACGCAGTATTTT. Its translation is CSARDAVGADTQYF.

The V call is TRBV5-5, the J call TRBJ2-5; D gene ambiguous. CDR1 is SGHKS, CDR2 YYEKEE, per germline (reference sequence). V was shortened by 5 bases and J by 11 bases, with 16 bases between the two germline ends. This CDR3 comprises 12 residues. For the CDR3, the DNA is TGTGCCAGCAGGGCTGGTAAAGGATCGCAGTACTTC. Its translation is CASRAGKGSQYF.

V usage is TRBV29-1 and J usage is TRBJ2-7; D perhaps matches TRBD1 (5 bases). Trimming shortened V by 4 bases and J by 4 bases, and 14 bases separated the two germline ends. Germline-derived CDR1 and CDR2 are SQVTM and ANQGSEA. The CDR3 runs 13 residues. The CDR3: CSVVWTDTYEQYF. CDR3 sequence (DNA): TGCAGCGTTGTCTGGACGGACACTTACGAGCAGTACTTC.

The chain combines TRBV10-3 with TRBJ1-1; no firm D call. This CDR3 comprises 11 residues. Trimming pared 3 bases from V and 8 bases from J, leaving 7 bases between. Germline V lookup: CDR1 ENHRY, CDR2 SYGVKD. Here the CDR3 reads CAISDYREAFF. Written as DNA, the CDR3 is TGTGCCATCAGTGATTACAGAGAAGCTTTCTTT.

The chain recombines TRBV15 with TRBJ2-7; 8 bases map to TRBD1. Trimming removed 1 base from V and 8 bases from J; junction bases left unmatched: 10. This CDR3 region has 15 residues. The germline gives CDR1 LNHNV, CDR2 YYDKDF (reference sequence). This chain's CDR3 is CATSRVTGASRQQYF. The CDR3 DNA reads TGTGCCACCAGCAGAGTGACAGGGGCATCTCGTCAGCAGTACTTC.

The chain couples TRBV2 to TRBJ2-7; D uncertain. CDR3 size: 13 residues. V was trimmed by 5 bases and J by 4 bases, leaving 12 bases between them. Looked up from germline, CDR1 is SNHLY and CDR2 is FYNNEI. The CDR3 sequence is CASSHPGEYEQYV. The CDR3 bases are TGTGCCAGCAGTCACCCTGGGGAATACGAGCAGTACGTC.

This clonotype was recorded many times. The chain joins TRBV4-3 to TRBJ2-5; perhaps D is TRBD1 or TRBD2 (5 bases each). Per the germline V gene, CDR1 is LGHNA and CDR2 is YSLEER. Trimming removed 1 base from V and 3 bases from J, with 12 bases in between. CDR3 length: 15 amino acids. The CDR3 sequence is CASSQGGAGKETQYF. The CDR3 nucleotides are TGCGCCAGCAGCCAAGGAGGGGCGGGTAAAGAGACCCAGTACTTC.

The V gene is TRBV7-8, the J gene TRBJ2-7; 7 bases align to TRBD1. The V gene's germline CDR1 is SGHVS and CDR2 FQNEAQ. After removal of 5 bases from V and 0 bases from J, the junction contained 10 bases not matched to a gene. The CDR3 spans 16 residues. CDR3 coding DNA: TGTGCCAGCAGCCTCGCCGGAGGACAGGTCTCCTACGAGCAGTACTTC. Protein: CASSLAGGQVSYEQYF.

This clonotype was observed a few times. The V gene is TRBV10-3, the J gene TRBJ2-7; possibly TRBD1 or TRBD2 for D (5 bases each). The germline gives CDR1 ENHRY, CDR2 SYGVKD. Trimming took 4 bases from V and 2 from J, leaving 12 bases between them. The CDR3 contains 14 residues. Written as DNA, the CDR3 is TGTGCCATCAGTGCTTCCGGGACCACCTACGAGCAGTACGTC. Translation gives CAISASGTTYEQYV.

CDR3 nucleotides: TGTGCCAGCAGCTTACCACGAGGGAGAAGGTCCTACAATGAGCAGTTCTTC. Amino acids: CASSLPRGRRSYNEQFF. The genes are TRBV7-9 and TRBJ2-1; TRBD2 is a possible D gene (5 bases). CDR1 is SEHNR and CDR2 is FQNEAQ in the germline V gene (reference sequence). The V and J ends lost 2 bases and 1 base respectively, with 15 bases between them. The CDR3 consists of 17 residues.

This clonotype came up a few times. The CDR3: CASSLGFGGAEQYF. The CDR3 bases are TGTGCCAGCAGCTTAGGATTTGGGGGCGCCGAGCAGTACTTC. The chain is built from TRBV7-9 and TRBJ2-7; D perhaps matches TRBD1 (6 bases). Trimming cost V 1 base and J 6 bases, with 13 bases left between them. CDR1 is SEHNR, CDR2 FQNEAQ, per germline (reference sequence). The length of the CDR3 is 14 residues.

There are a few counts of this clonotype. The CDR3 loop is CASSTHSPSGKTFYEQYV. Here the CDR3 DNA reads TGTGCCAGCAGCACACACTCCCCCTCGGGCAAAACCTTCTACGAGCAGTACGTC. V usage is TRBV27 and J usage is TRBJ2-7; the D is unclear. CDR3 size: 18 residues. With 6 bases removed from V and 3 bases from J, the gap between germline ends came to 27 bases. Germline CDR1 MNHEY, CDR2 SMNVEV (reference sequence).

In its sample, this clonotype was seen many times. The chain uses TRBV6-5 and TRBJ2-3; 10 bases are a match to TRBD1. V lost 5 bases and J lost 5; bases outside the gene matches: 7. Germline assignment: CDR1 MNHEY and CDR2 SVGAGI. This CDR3 spans 15 amino acids. The CDR3 loop is CASSEDRGLEDTQYF. The CDR3 nucleotides read TGTGCCAGCAGTGAAGACAGGGGGCTGGAAGATACGCAGTATTTT.

The gene calls are TRBV18 and TRBJ1-2; the match to TRBD1 covers 10 bases. The CDR3 consists of 14 residues. Trimming cost V 1 base and J 8 bases; bases outside gene matches: 4. CDR1 is KGHSH and CDR2 is LQKENI in the germline V gene. CDR3 amino acids: CASSPRQGARGYTF. The CDR3 coding sequence is TGTGCCAGCTCACCACGACAGGGGGCGAGGGGCTACACCTTC.

The chain joins TRBV9 to TRBJ2-2; D is possibly TRBD2 (6 bases). Per germline, CDR1 SGDLS and CDR2 YYNGEE. The CDR3 covers 14 residues. V shed 3 bases and J shed 6 bases, with 12 bases lying between them. CDR3 residues: CASSAETSPGELFF. CDR3 DNA sequence: TGTGCCAGCAGCGCAGAAACTAGCCCCGGGGAGCTGTTTTTT.

This clonotype has at least ten counts. This chain connects TRBV12-3 or TRBV12-4 to TRBJ2-3; D not resolved. V was shortened by 3 bases and J by 3 bases, with 13 bases between the two germline ends. The CDR3 covers 15 residues. In DNA form, the CDR3 reads TGTGCCAGCAGTTTCGACCGGACCGGAACAGATACGCAGTATTTT. Translated: CASSFDRTGTDTQYF.

This clonotype showed up just a few times. The CDR3 region has the DNA TGCGCCAGCAGCCAAGAAAGGTTAGGAGGGCAGCCCCAGCATTTT. This encodes CASSQERLGGQPQHF. V and J are TRBV4-3 and TRBJ1-5; no clear D. The germline V and J ends were trimmed by 0 bases and 7 bases, with 13 bases remaining between them. The length of the CDR3 is 15 residues. The germline V gene has CDR1 LGHNA and CDR2 YSLEER.

The rearrangement links TRBV20-1 to TRBJ1-6; no reliable D call. The ends were cut back, 3 bases at V and 6 bases at J, with 21 bases in the middle. The CDR3 extends over 17 amino acids. Per the germline V gene, CDR1 is DFQATT and CDR2 is SNEGSKA (reference sequence). In DNA form, the CDR3 reads TGCAGTGCTAGTGAACCAGAAGGTGGTTTAACTAATTCACCCCTCCACTTT. The encoded protein is CSASEPEGGLTNSPLHF.

J is TRBJ2-7 and V is TRBV7-6; TRBD2 agrees at 15 bases. J gave up 2 bases and V 3 bases, and 2 bases lay outside the gene matches. CDR3 length: 16 residues. CDR1 SGHVS and CDR2 FNYEAQ come from the germline V gene. The CDR3 DNA reads as TGTGCCAGCAGCTTCGGACTAGCGGGGGGGACCTACGAGCAGTACTTC. Amino acids: CASSFGLAGGTYEQYF.

This clonotype has only a few counts. The J gene is TRBJ1-1, the V gene TRBV5-4; D is perhaps TRBD1 (6 bases). The V end lost 0 bases, the J end lost 0 bases, and 9 bases lay between the germline ends. This CDR3 is 15 amino acids long. Looked up from germline, CDR1 is SGHNT and CDR2 is YYREEE (reference sequence). CDR3 in amino acids: CASSLGWGLNTEAFF. CDR3 sequence (DNA): TGTGCCAGCAGCTTGGGCTGGGGGCTGAACACTGAAGCTTTCTTT. The complete variable domain, with remaining parts taken from reference TRBV5-4 and TRBJ1-1, reads ETGVTQSPTHLIKTRGQQVTLRCSSQSGHNTVSWYQQALGQGPQFIFQYYREEENGRGNFPPRFSGLQFPNYSSELNVNALELDDSALYLCASSLGWGLNTEAFFGQGTRLTVV.

In this sample, this clonotype turned up many times. This chain uses TRBV6-6 with TRBJ2-7, with D tentatively TRBD2 (5 bases). The CDR3 sequence is 14 residues long. Germline-derived CDR1 and CDR2 are MNHNY and SVGAGI (reference sequence). With 6 bases removed from V and 3 bases from J, the gap between germline ends came to 15 bases. The CDR3 nucleotides are TGTGCCAGCAGGCAGGTAGCGCAAGGCTACGAGCAGTACTTC. Its translation: CASRQVAQGYEQYF.

This clonotype was seen ten or more times. The J gene is TRBJ1-3, the V gene TRBV6-1; maybe TRBD1 (6 bases). The CDR3 has 13 residues. The germline V gene encodes CDR1 MNHNS and CDR2 SASEGT. V dropped 6 bases and J dropped 4 bases, with 10 bases sitting between them. CDR3 protein: CASRHRDGNTIYF. The CDR3 bases are TGTGCCAGCAGGCACAGGGACGGAAACACCATATATTTT.

In its sample, this clonotype was seen many times. This rearrangement joins TRBV12-3 or TRBV12-4 to TRBJ1-1, with 9 bases fitting TRBD1. The V gene end was trimmed by 10 bases and the J gene end by 7 bases; junction bases not matched to a gene: 10. The CDR3 consists of 13 residues. CDR3 DNA: TGTGCCACCTCGAACAGGGGGCAGGTTGAAGCTTTCTTT. Translating it yields CATSNRGQVEAFF.

This clonotype was seen a handful of times. The gene calls are TRBV20-1 and TRBJ2-7, with 9 positions matching TRBD1. The CDR3 covers 15 residues. The junction had 13 bases not matched to a gene; V was cut back by 3 bases and J by 7 bases. From germline, CDR1 is DFQATT and CDR2 SNEGSKA (reference sequence). CDR3 amino acids: CSARRLGTGFVEQYF. The CDR3, as DNA: TGCAGTGCTAGGCGTTTAGGGACAGGGTTTGTTGAGCAGTACTTC.

This clonotype was observed a few times. CDR3 sequence reads: CASSGRQGGEGGNTIYF. The DNA of the CDR3 is TGTGCCAGCAGCGGACGCCAGGGGGGGGAAGGAGGAAACACCATATATTTT. The chain combines TRBV9 with TRBJ1-3; 7 bases are shared with TRBD1. The CDR3 extends over 17 amino acids. The J segment lost 4 bases and the V segment lost 3 bases, leaving 13 bases of the junction unmatched. Germline V gene sequence: CDR1 SGDLS, CDR2 YYNGEE. Variable domain in full (rest from reference TRBV9 and TRBJ1-3): DSGVTQTPKHLITATGQRVTLRCSPRSGDLSVYWYQQSLDQGLQFLIQYYNGEERAKGNILERFSAQQFPDLHSELNLSSLELGDSALYFCASSGRQGGEGGNTIYFGEGSWLTVV.